Listed here are 21 T cell receptor beta chains from one sample, sequenced in a study of blood T cells in healthy people across ages. The use of a sample-barcoded 5' primer and a J-beta primer mix characterized a second PCR of roughly 7 to 11 cycles. TCRdb analysed the 5' RACE reads with MiXCR anew, one entry per CDR3 protein. The sample lists 800,000 or so distinct CDR3 sequences, about half occurring once. Input material: blood. These receptors all stem from a man at least 80 years old in good health.

The J gene is TRBJ2-1, the V gene TRBV5-5; D uncertain. Germline CDR1 and CDR2: SGHKS and YYEKEE (reference sequence). This CDR3 contains 15 residues. V lost 4 bases, J lost 6 bases, and 17 bases lay in between. The CDR3 DNA is TGTGCCAGCAGCCGGACGTGGGCTACCCTCAATGAGCAGTTCTTC. Translated, it gives CASSRTWATLNEQFF.

The count of this clonotype is one. The chain is built from TRBV11-2 and TRBJ2-1; 14 nucleotides align to TRBD2. This CDR3 region has 19 residues. V trimming: 6 bases; J trimming: 6 bases; junction bases outside the gene matches: 16. Germline V lookup: CDR1 SGHAT, CDR2 FQNNGV. This chain's CDR3 is CASRPPRSGTSGGSNEQFF. In nucleotides, the CDR3 is TGTGCCAGCAGGCCCCCCCGCTCCGGGACTAGCGGGGGCTCCAATGAGCAGTTCTTC.

V gene TRBV20-1 combines with J gene TRBJ1-1, with D unresolved. The V gene's germline CDR1 is DFQATT and CDR2 SNEGSKA (reference sequence). The V and J ends lost 5 bases and 0 bases respectively, with 10 bases between them. There are 13 residues in the CDR3. The CDR3 DNA is TGCAGTGCTCAACAGACAATGAACACTGAAGCTTTCTTT. Translating it yields CSAQQTMNTEAFF.

The V gene is TRBV20-1, the J gene TRBJ2-7; maybe TRBD2 (5 bases). The CDR3 consists of 12 residues. V was clipped by 6 bases and J by 1 base, with 10 bases between them. Germline loops: CDR1 DFQATT, CDR2 SNEGSKA (reference sequence). Here the CDR3 DNA reads TGCAGTGCCGCGCTAGCTTCCTACGAGCAGTACTTC. The encoded protein is CSAALASYEQYF.

The chain joins TRBV15 to TRBJ2-6, with D hard to call. CDR3 length: 14 residues. From germline, CDR1 is LNHNV and CDR2 YYDKDF (reference sequence). The V and J ends lost 4 bases and 4 bases respectively, with 8 bases between them. The CDR3 is CATSTVGGANVLTF. Here the CDR3 DNA reads TGTGCCACCAGCACAGTAGGGGGGGCCAACGTCCTGACTTTC.

This clonotype was observed a single time. The V gene is TRBV20-1, the J gene TRBJ2-5, with unresolved D. Germline-derived CDR1 and CDR2 are DFQATT and SNEGSKA (reference sequence). This CDR3 is 15 amino acids long. V was cut by 0 bases and J by 6 bases, with 17 bases left in between. DNA for the CDR3: TGCAGTGCTAGAGATGCCCAGGCGATTAGTCAGACCCAGTACTTC. Protein sequence: CSARDAQAISQTQYF.

V and J are TRBV10-3 and TRBJ1-2; 11 bases align to TRBD1. CDR1 is ENHRY, CDR2 SYGVKD, per germline. The CDR3 contains 16 residues. V gave up 6 bases and J gave up 1 base; unmatched junction bases: 7. The CDR3 here is CAIRGTGGTNNYGYTF. CDR3 coding DNA: TGTGCCATCAGAGGGACAGGGGGAACAAATAACTATGGCTACACCTTC.

A note on this clonotype: One base away lies a much larger clone, so this may be a sequencing read error. The chain uses TRBV20-1 and TRBJ2-5; D remains ambiguous. The germline V gene encodes CDR1 DFQATT and CDR2 SNEGSKA (reference sequence). The CDR3 is 11 residues long. V dropped 4 bases and J dropped 11 bases, with 14 bases sitting between them. CDR3 nucleotide sequence: TGCAGTGCTATGAAATGGGGTGAACAGTACTTC. Translated, it gives CSAMKWGEQYF.

The rearrangement uses TRBV3-1 and TRBJ2-5; a possible D gene is TRBD2 (6 bases). V dropped 4 bases and J dropped 11 bases, with 35 bases sitting between them. Germline V CDR1 and CDR2: LGHDT, YNNKEL (reference sequence). This CDR3 has 19 residues. The chain's CDR3 is CASSPVPGPKRESYNEQYF. In DNA, the CDR3 is TGTGCCAGCAGCCCTGTCCCGGGACCTAAACGGGAGTCCTACAATGAGCAGTACTTC.

The rearrangement joins TRBV2 to TRBJ2-7; 7 nucleotides align to TRBD1. With 5 bases clipped from V and 7 bases from J, the junction kept 11 bases outside the gene matches. Per germline, CDR1 SNHLY and CDR2 FYNNEI. This CDR3 contains 14 residues. CDR3: CASSLETGLNEQYF. The CDR3, as DNA: TGTGCCAGCAGTCTGGAGACAGGGTTAAATGAGCAGTACTTC.

The sample holds a few counts of this clonotype. The V call is TRBV7-2, the J call TRBJ2-3, with 14 bases aligning to TRBD2. Germline values: CDR1 SGHTA, CDR2 FQGNSA. The length of the CDR3 is 15 residues. J gave up 5 bases and V 4 bases, and 2 bases lay outside the gene matches. The CDR3 DNA sequence: TGTGCCAGCAGCTCGGGACTAGCGGGAGTAGATACGCAGTATTTT. This codes for CASSSGLAGVDTQYF.

The chain joins TRBV2 to TRBJ2-5, with 7 bases lining up with TRBD1. The CDR3 loop spans 16 amino acids. Unmatched junction bases numbered 14, after V lost 5 bases and J lost 5 bases. Germline loops: CDR1 SNHLY, CDR2 FYNNEI. This chain's CDR3 is CASSSQGKGAGETQYF. For the CDR3, the DNA is TGTGCCAGCAGTTCCCAAGGGAAGGGGGCAGGGGAGACCCAGTACTTC.

This chain links TRBV28 with TRBJ2-7; D ambiguous. CDR1 MDHEN and CDR2 SYDVKM come from the germline V gene. V gave up 3 bases and J gave up 6 bases, with 15 bases separating them. The CDR3 extends over 14 amino acids. CDR3 nucleotides: TGTGCCAGCAGTTTGGCAGGAGATCAGACCGAGCAGTACTTC. Translation: CASSLAGDQTEQYF.

This chain joins TRBV2 and TRBJ2-5; a possible D gene is TRBD1 (6 bases). This CDR3 is built from 17 residues. Trimming cost V 1 base and J 11 bases, with 26 bases left between them. Germline-derived CDR1 and CDR2 are SNHLY and FYNNEI. CDR3 region: CASSEGMGQGLWDEQYF. CDR3 coding DNA: TGTGCCAGCAGTGAAGGCATGGGGCAGGGGCTTTGGGATGAGCAGTACTTC.

This chain links TRBV11-2 with TRBJ2-1, with 8 bases fitting TRBD2. The V segment lost 3 bases and the J segment 13 bases; nucleotides outside the gene matches: 29. Germline lookup yields CDR1 SGHAT and CDR2 FQNNGV. The CDR3 has 20 residues. CDR3 sequence (DNA): TGTGCCAGCAGCTTTGGAGGGGAAGGGCTAGCGGGCGAAAAAAGGAGACTACAGTTCTTC. This encodes CASSFGGEGLAGEKRRLQFF.

The rearrangement uses TRBV3-1 and TRBJ2-6; no firm D call. CDR1 and CDR2 (germline): LGHDT, YNNKEL (reference sequence). The CDR3 covers 16 residues. V lost 4 bases, J lost 0 bases, and 10 bases lay in between. The CDR3 reads CASSLNSASGANVLTF. The CDR3 nucleotides are TGTGCCAGCAGCCTAAACTCAGCCTCTGGGGCCAACGTCCTGACTTTC.

This chain connects TRBV12-3 or TRBV12-4 to TRBJ1-1; 7 nucleotides align to TRBD1. The V segment lost 4 bases and the J segment 4 bases; nucleotides outside the gene matches: 6. The CDR3 sequence is 14 residues long. The DNA for the CDR3 is TGTGCCAGCAGTTCCGGACAGGACAGCACTGAAGCTTTCTTT. Translating gives CASSSGQDSTEAFF.

The sample holds a few counts of this clonotype. V is TRBV29-1 and J is TRBJ1-2; D is unresolved. V was trimmed by 3 bases and J by 4 bases, leaving 9 bases between them. This CDR3 contains 12 residues. Germline CDR1 reads SQVTM; CDR2 reads ANQGSEA. This chain's CDR3 is CSVDRRFYGYTF. The CDR3 nucleotides are TGCAGCGTTGATCGTAGGTTCTATGGCTACACCTTC. The full variable domain, its missing parts supplied by reference TRBV29-1 and TRBJ1-2, is SAVISQKPSRDICQRGTSLTIQCQVDSQVTMMFWYRQQPGQSLTLIATANQGSEATYESGFVIDKFPISRPNLTFSTLTVSNMSPEDSSIYLCSVDRRFYGYTFGSGTRLTVV.

This clonotype was picked up a small number of times. This rearrangement joins TRBV18 to TRBJ2-5; D might be TRBD1 (5 bases). Germline V gene data show CDR1 as KGHSH and CDR2 as LQKENI. V was trimmed by 0 bases and J by 1 base, leaving 9 bases between them. This CDR3 is built from 15 residues. CDR3 sequence (DNA): TGTGCCAGCTCACCACCGGGGCAGTTCCAAGAGACCCAGTACTTC. It encodes CASSPPGQFQETQYF.

V is TRBV27 and J is TRBJ1-5; TRBD1 aligns across 9 bases. The CDR3 length is 16 residues. CDR1 is MNHEY, CDR2 SMNVEV, per germline (reference sequence). After removal of 4 bases from V and 0 bases from J, the junction contained 4 bases not matched to a gene. The CDR3 loop reads CASSSWTGDSNQPQHF. The CDR3 region has the DNA TGTGCCAGCAGTTCCTGGACAGGGGATAGCAATCAGCCCCAGCATTTT.

On this clonotype itself: A much more abundant neighbour one base away suggests this may be a read error. This chain uses TRBV4-2 with TRBJ2-1; possible D gene TRBD2, 5 bases. The CDR3 totals 14 residues. CDR1 and CDR2 (germline): LGHNA, YNFKEQ. CDR3 loop: CASSPSLLYNERYF. Written as DNA, the CDR3 is TGTGCCAGCAGCCCATCTCTTCTCTACAATGAGCGGTACTTC.